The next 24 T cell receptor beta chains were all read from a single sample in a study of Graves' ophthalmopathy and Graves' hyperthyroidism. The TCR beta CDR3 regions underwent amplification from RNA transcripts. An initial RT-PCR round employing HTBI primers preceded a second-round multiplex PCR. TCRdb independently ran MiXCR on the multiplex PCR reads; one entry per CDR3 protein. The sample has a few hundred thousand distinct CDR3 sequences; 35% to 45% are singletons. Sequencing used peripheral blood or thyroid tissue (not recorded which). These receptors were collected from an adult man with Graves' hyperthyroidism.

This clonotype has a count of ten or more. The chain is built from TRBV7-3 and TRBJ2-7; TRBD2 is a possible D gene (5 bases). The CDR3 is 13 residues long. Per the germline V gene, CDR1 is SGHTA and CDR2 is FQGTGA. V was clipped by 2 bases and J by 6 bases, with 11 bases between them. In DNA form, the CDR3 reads TGTGCCAGCAGCTTAGGACGAGGGCGCGAGCAGTACTTC. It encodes CASSLGRGREQYF.

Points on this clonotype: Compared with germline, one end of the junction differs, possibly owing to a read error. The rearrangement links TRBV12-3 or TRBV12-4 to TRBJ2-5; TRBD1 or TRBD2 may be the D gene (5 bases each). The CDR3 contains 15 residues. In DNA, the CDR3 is TGTGCCAGCAGTTTAAGGACCGGGGCCCAAGAGATCCAGTACTTC. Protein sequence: CASSLRTGAQEIQYF.

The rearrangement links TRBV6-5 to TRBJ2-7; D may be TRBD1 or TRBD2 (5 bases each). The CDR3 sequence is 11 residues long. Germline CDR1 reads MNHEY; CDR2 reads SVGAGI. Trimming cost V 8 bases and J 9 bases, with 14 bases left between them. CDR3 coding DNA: TGTGCCAGCGGTGGGGGAGAGCGGCAGTACTTC. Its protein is CASGGGERQYF.

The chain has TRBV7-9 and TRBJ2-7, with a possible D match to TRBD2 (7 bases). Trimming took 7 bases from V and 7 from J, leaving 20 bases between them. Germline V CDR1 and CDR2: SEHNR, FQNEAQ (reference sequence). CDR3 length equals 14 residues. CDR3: CASNRDTGDYEQYF. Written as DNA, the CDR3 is TGTGCCAGCAACAGGGACACCGGGGACTATGAGCAGTACTTC.

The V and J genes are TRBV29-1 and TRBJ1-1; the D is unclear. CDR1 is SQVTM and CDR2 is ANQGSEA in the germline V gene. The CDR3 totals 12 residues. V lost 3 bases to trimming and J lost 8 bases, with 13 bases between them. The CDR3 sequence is CSVDSGRMEAFF. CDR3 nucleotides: TGCAGCGTTGACTCGGGGAGGATGGAAGCTTTCTTT.

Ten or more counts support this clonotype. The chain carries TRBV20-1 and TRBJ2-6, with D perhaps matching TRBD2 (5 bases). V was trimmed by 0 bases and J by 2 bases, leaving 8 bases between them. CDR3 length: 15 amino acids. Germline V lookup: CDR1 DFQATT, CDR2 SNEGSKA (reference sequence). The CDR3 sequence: CSAREGVPGANVLTF. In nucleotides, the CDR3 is TGCAGTGCTAGAGAGGGAGTACCTGGGGCCAACGTCCTGACTTTC.

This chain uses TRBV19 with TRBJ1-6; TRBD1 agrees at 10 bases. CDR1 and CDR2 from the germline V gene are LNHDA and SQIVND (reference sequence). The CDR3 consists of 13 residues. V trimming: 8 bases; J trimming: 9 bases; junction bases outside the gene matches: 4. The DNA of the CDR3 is TGTGCCAGTGGACAGGGGGGTGGTTCACCCCTCCACTTT. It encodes CASGQGGGSPLHF.

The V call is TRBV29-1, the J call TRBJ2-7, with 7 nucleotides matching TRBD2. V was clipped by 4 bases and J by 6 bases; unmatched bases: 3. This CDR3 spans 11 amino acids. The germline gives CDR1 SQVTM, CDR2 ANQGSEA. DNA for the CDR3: TGCAGCGTTGCGGGAGGATCCGAGCAGTACTTC. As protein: CSVAGGSEQYF.

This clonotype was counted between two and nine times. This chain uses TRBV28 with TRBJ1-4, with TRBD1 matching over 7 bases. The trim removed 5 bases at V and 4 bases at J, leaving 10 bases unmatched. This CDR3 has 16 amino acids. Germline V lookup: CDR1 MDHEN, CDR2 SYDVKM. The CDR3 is CASSPQSRDSNEKLFF. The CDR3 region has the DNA TGTGCCAGCAGTCCCCAGTCCCGGGACAGTAATGAAAAACTGTTTTTT.

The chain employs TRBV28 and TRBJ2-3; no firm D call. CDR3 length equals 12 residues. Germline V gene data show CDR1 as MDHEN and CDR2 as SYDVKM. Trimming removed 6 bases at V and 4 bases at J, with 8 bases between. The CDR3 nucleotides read TGTGCCAGCAGCCCCTACGCAGATACGCAGTATTTT. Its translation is CASSPYADTQYF.

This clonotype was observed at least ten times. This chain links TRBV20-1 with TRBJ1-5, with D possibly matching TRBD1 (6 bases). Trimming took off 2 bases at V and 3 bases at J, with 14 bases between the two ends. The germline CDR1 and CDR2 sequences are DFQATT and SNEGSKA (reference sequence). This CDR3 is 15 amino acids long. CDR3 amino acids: CSARSGAAFNQPQHF. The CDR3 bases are TGCAGTGCTAGATCAGGGGCGGCGTTCAATCAGCCCCAGCATTTT.

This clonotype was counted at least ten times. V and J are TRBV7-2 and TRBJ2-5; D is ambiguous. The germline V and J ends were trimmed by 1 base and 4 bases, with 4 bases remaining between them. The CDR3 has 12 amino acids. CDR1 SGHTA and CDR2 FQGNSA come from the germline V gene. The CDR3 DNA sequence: TGTGCCAGCAGCTTAGGGCGAGAGACCCAGTACTTC. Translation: CASSLGRETQYF.

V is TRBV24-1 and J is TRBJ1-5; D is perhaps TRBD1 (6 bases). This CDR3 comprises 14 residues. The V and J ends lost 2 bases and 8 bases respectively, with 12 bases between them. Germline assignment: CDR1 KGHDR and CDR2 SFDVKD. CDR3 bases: TGTGCCACCAGTGATTCGGCAGGGGTTGAGCCCCAGCATTTT. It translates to CATSDSAGVEPQHF.

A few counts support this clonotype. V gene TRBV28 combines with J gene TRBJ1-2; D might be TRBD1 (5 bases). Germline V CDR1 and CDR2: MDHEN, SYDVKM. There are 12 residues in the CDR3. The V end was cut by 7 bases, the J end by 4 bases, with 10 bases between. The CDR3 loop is CASNGDGYGYTF. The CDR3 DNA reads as TGTGCCAGCAACGGGGACGGCTATGGCTACACCTTC.

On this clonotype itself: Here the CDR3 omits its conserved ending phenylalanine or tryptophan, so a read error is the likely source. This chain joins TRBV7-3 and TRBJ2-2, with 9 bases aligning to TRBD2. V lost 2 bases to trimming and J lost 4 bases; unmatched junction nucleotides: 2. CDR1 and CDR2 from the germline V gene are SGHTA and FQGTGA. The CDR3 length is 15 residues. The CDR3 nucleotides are TGTGCCAGCAGCTTAGCGGGGGGGCCCACCGGGGAGCTGTTTTCT. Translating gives CASSLAGGPTGELFS.

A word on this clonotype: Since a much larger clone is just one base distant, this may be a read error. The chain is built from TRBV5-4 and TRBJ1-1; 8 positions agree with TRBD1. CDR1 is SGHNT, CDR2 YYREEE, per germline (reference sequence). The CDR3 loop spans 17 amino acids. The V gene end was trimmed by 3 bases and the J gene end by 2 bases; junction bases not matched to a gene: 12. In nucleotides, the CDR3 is TGTGCCAGCAGCTCCCTACTGGACAGGGCATGTAACACTGAAGCTTTCTTT. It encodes CASSSLLDRACNTEAFF.

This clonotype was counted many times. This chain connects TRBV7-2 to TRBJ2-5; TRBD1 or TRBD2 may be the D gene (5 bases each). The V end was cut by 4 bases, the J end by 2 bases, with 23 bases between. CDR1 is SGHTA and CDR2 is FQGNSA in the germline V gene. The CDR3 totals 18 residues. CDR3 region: CASSSRPGLAMGQETQYF. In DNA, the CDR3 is TGTGCCAGCAGCTCGAGACCAGGGTTAGCGATGGGACAAGAGACCCAGTACTTC.

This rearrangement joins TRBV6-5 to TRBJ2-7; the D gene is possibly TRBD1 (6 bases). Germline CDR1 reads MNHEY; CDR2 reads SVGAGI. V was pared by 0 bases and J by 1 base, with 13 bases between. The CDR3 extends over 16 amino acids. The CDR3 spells CASSYSNAGASYEQYF. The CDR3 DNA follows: TGTGCCAGCAGTTACTCGAACGCAGGGGCTTCCTACGAGCAGTACTTC.

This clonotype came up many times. The CDR3 is CATGQQGKTDTQYF. As DNA, the CDR3 is TGTGCCACCGGACAACAGGGGAAGACAGATACGCAGTATTTT. The chain couples TRBV24-1 to TRBJ2-3; 7 bases agree with TRBD1. Germline assignment: CDR1 KGHDR and CDR2 SFDVKD. The junction had 8 bases not matched to a gene; V was cut back by 9 bases and J by 3 bases. The CDR3 is 14 amino acids.

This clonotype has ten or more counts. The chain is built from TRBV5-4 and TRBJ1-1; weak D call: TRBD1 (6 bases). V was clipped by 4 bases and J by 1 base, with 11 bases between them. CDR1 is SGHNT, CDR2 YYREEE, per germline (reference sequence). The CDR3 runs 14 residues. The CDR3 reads CASSVGTPNTEAFF. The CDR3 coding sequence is TGTGCCAGCAGCGTTGGGACACCGAACACTGAAGCTTTCTTT.

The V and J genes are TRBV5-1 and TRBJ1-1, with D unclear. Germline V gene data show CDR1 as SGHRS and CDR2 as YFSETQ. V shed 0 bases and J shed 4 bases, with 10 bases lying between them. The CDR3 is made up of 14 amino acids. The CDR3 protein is CASSLEAVGTEAFF. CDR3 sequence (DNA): TGCGCCAGCAGCTTGGAGGCGGTCGGCACTGAAGCTTTCTTT.

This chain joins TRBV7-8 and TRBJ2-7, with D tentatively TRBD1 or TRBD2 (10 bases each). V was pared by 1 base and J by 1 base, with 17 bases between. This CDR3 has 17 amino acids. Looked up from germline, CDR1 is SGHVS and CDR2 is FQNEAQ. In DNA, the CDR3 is TGTGCCAGCAGCTTAGAACTAGCGGGACAGGGGTCCTACGAGCAGTACTTC. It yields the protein CASSLELAGQGSYEQYF.

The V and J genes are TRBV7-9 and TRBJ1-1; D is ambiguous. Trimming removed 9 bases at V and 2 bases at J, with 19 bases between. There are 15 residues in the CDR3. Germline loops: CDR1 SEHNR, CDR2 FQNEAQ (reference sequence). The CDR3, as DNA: TGTGCCAGTAGAGGAGGGCGAACTGGAAACACTGAAGCTTTCTTT. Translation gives CASRGGRTGNTEAFF.

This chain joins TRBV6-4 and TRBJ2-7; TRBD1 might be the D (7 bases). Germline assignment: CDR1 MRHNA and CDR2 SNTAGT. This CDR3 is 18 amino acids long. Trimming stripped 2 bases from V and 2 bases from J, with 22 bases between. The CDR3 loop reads CASSDVLLGAGGTYEQYF. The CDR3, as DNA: TGTGCCAGCAGTGACGTCCTATTAGGGGCAGGGGGGACCTACGAGCAGTACTTC.